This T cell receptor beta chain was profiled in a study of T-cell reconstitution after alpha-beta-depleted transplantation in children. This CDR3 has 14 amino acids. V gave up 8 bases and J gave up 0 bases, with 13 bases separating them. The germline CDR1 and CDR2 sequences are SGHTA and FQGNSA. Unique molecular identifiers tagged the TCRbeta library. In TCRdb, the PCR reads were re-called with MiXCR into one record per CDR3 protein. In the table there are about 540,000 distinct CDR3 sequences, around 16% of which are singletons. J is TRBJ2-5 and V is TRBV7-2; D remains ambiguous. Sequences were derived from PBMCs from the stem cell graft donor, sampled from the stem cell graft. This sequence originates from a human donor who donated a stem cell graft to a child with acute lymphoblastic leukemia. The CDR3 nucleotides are TGTGCCAGCGCCCATACCGGAGACCAAGAGACCCAGTACTTC. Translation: CASAHTGDQETQYF.